The source of this T cell receptor (beta chain) is a study of blood T cell repertoires in COVID-19. V was pared by 0 bases and J by 3 bases, with 9 bases between. The CDR3 contains 14 residues. The germline CDR1 and CDR2 sequences are SGHAT and FQDESV (reference sequence). In the original processing: Amplification from reference gene primers served as the basis for estimated nucleated cell counts. The method was immunoSEQ multiplex PCR; TCRdb's version includes in-frame clones alone and lacks a portion of them. For V, J and clone size, that table is used; D and trimming come from the DNA. The data hold 65,000 to 100,000 clones, with under 90% observed a single time.

The source of this sequence is a human donor in a cohort sampled during active COVID-19. The genes are TRBV11-1 and TRBJ2-7; no definite D call. The sample consisted of peripheral blood. The chain's CDR3 is CASSLAAASYEQYF. The CDR3 DNA reads TGTGCCAGCAGCTTAGCGGCGGCCAGCTACGAGCAGTACTTC.